Sequencing of this T cell receptor beta chain was carried out in a study of T cells in Graves' hyperthyroidism and ophthalmopathy. V dropped 1 base and J dropped 4 bases, with 11 bases sitting between them. The CDR3 length is 14 residues. Germline lookup yields CDR1 SGHTA and CDR2 FQGTGA. General study points: Blood held most thyroid clonotypes expanded above 0.001 frequency. Stable hyperthyroidism and ophthalmopathy were separated using 13 V-J signatures.

The investigators amplified TCR beta CDR3 regions from RNA transcripts. HTBI primers were employed in a first-round RT-PCR of the TCR CDR3. Using its own MiXCR run on the multiplex PCR reads, TCRdb lists one record per CDR3 protein. The sample shows 650,000 to 850,000 distinct CDR3 sequences, 18% of them seen only once. Exclusion criteria comprised uncontrolled infection, other autoimmune disease, pregnancy or lactation. Blood was sampled at initial diagnosis of hyperthyroidism, prior to onset of any ophthalmopathy symptoms. Only a few counts were recorded for this clonotype. Its antigen is unidentified.

This sequence was found in a woman aged 50 to 65 with Graves' hyperthyroidism that later progressed to Graves' ophthalmopathy. Sample: blood. The chain links TRBV7-3 to TRBJ2-7; no firm D call. The CDR3 DNA follows: TGTGCCAGCAGCTTAAACCCGGACGGATACGAGCAGTACTTC. Amino acid sequence: CASSLNPDGYEQYF.